Below, 16 T cell receptor beta chains from the same sample are listed, as sequenced in a study of shared clonotypes between healthy human individuals. Clones were sequenced by immunoSEQ multiplex PCR, and TCRdb holds only the in-frame ones, with some missing. The sample contains around 430,000 clones, 79% of which appear only once. The specimen sequenced was PBMCs. Every receptor here comes from a middle-aged woman in good health. Some clones in this sample may be carry-over from other donors' samples.

This clone appeared a few times. The chain links TRBV6-5 to TRBJ2-7, with 8 positions matching TRBD2. Trimming cost V 0 bases and J 1 base; bases outside gene matches: 2. Germline V gene lookup returns CDR1 MNHEY and CDR2 SVGAGI. This CDR3 is built from 15 residues. CDR3 loop: CASSYSTGGSYEQYF. The DNA for the CDR3 is TGTGCCAGCAGTTACTCGACGGGAGGGTCCTACGAGCAGTACTTC.

The chain joins TRBV6-6 to TRBJ2-2; either TRBD1 or TRBD2 may fit D (5 bases each). CDR1 and CDR2 (germline): MNHNY, SVGAGI (reference sequence). Trimming left V 6 bases short and J 3 bases short, with 11 bases between. The CDR3 spans 14 residues. The CDR3 spells CASRGGGDTGELFF. The CDR3 coding sequence is TGTGCCAGCAGGGGTGGGGGAGACACCGGGGAGCTGTTTTTT.

As for this clone: A far larger clone is just one base off, so this is likely a read error. The chain uses TRBV5-1 and TRBJ1-2, with TRBD1 matching over 10 bases. The CDR3 length is 17 residues. Per germline, CDR1 SGHRS and CDR2 YFSETQ. The J segment lost 3 bases and the V segment lost 3 bases, leaving 11 bases of the junction unmatched. CDR3 sequence (DNA): TGCGCCAGCAGCTGGCTTTCCGACAGGGGGCAGGACTATGGCTACACCTTC. Amino acid sequence: CASSWLSDRGQDYGYTF.

The chain carries TRBV2 and TRBJ2-1; D remains unclear. The V end was cut by 2 bases, the J end by 5 bases, with 13 bases between. Germline loops: CDR1 SNHLY, CDR2 FYNNEI. The CDR3 consists of 15 residues. CDR3 amino acids: CASSEMFLDHNEQFF. CDR3 sequence (DNA): TGTGCCAGCAGTGAAATGTTCCTAGATCACAATGAGCAGTTCTTC.

This rearrangement joins TRBV28 to TRBJ2-7; TRBD1 might be the D (5 bases). Germline V gene sequence: CDR1 MDHEN, CDR2 SYDVKM. CDR3 length: 14 residues. Trimming removed 0 bases from V and 1 base from J, with 7 bases in between. Here the CDR3 DNA reads TGTGCCAGCAGTTTATGGGGGCCGTCCTACGAGCAGTACTTC. This codes for CASSLWGPSYEQYF.

The CDR3 is CASSLFPSGSSYNEQFF. CDR3 DNA: TGTGCCAGCAGCTTATTCCCTAGCGGGAGCTCCTACAATGAGCAGTTCTTC. J is TRBJ2-1 and V is TRBV7-6; 10 bases are a match to TRBD2. The CDR3 runs 17 residues. Trimming cost V 2 bases and J 0 bases; bases outside gene matches: 4. Per germline, CDR1 SGHVS and CDR2 FNYEAQ.

On this clone: Within the sample, other DNA sequences also encode this same CDR3. The rearrangement links TRBV7-9 to TRBJ2-7; 7 nucleotides match TRBD1. V shed 1 base, J shed 3 bases, and the junction held 3 bases outside the gene matches. The CDR3 loop spans 14 amino acids. Per the germline V gene, CDR1 is SEHNR and CDR2 is FQNEAQ (reference sequence). CDR3 residues: CASSLGRGSYEQYF. The CDR3 nucleotides read TGTGCCAGCAGCTTAGGCAGGGGGAGCTACGAGCAGTACTTC.

In this sample, this clone turned up many times. The chain's CDR3 is CASSSMGTYSNQPQHF. The CDR3 DNA follows: TGTGCCAGCAGCTCGATGGGGACATATAGCAATCAGCCCCAGCATTTT. The chain is built from TRBV7-9 and TRBJ1-5, with D maybe TRBD1 (6 bases). This CDR3 region has 16 residues. Trimming left V 4 bases short and J 0 bases short, with 13 bases between. Germline lookup yields CDR1 SEHNR and CDR2 FQNEAQ (reference sequence).

The CDR3 DNA reads TGTGCCACCAGCAGAGATAGGGCTAGCGGGGCCTACGAGCAGTACTTC. It specifies CATSRDRASGAYEQYF. This chain connects TRBV15 to TRBJ2-7; the match to TRBD2 covers 9 bases. The CDR3 is 16 residues long. Germline trimming cut 0 bases from V and 2 bases from J; bases unmatched to any gene: 5. The germline V gene encodes CDR1 LNHNV and CDR2 YYDKDF (reference sequence).

A few counts support this clone. The genes are TRBV29-1 and TRBJ1-1; D perhaps matches TRBD1 (5 bases). The germline V and J ends were trimmed by 7 bases and 3 bases, with 18 bases remaining between them. Looked up from germline, CDR1 is SQVTM and CDR2 is ANQGSEA. This CDR3 spans 14 amino acids. The CDR3 region is CSAQLGLLDTEAFF. DNA of the CDR3: TGCAGCGCTCAATTGGGGCTCTTGGACACTGAAGCTTTCTTT. Based on the CDR3 plus reference TRBV29-1 and TRBJ1-1, the full variable domain is SAVISQKPSRDICQRGTSLTIQCQVDSQVTMMFWYRQQPGQSLTLIATANQGSEATYESGFVIDKFPISRPNLTFSTLTVSNMSPEDSSIYLCSAQLGLLDTEAFFGQGTRLTVV.

The J gene is TRBJ2-1, the V gene TRBV28; 8 bases are a match to TRBD2. The CDR3 covers 12 residues. V shed 3 bases, J shed 11 bases, and the junction held 3 bases outside the gene matches. Germline V lookup: CDR1 MDHEN, CDR2 SYDVKM. The DNA of the CDR3 is TGTGCCAGCAGTTTGGCTAGCGGGCAGCAGTTCTTC. Its translation: CASSLASGQQFF. Variable domain in full (rest from reference TRBV28 and TRBJ2-1): DVKVTQSSRYLVKRTGEKVFLECVQDMDHENMFWYRQDPGLGLRLIYFSYDVKMKEKGDIPEGYSVSREKKERFSLILESASTNQTSMYLCASSLASGQQFFGPGTRLTVL.

The rearrangement uses TRBV28 and TRBJ1-5, with D perhaps TRBD1 (6 bases). The V end was cut by 2 bases, the J end by 1 base, with 24 bases between. Looked up from germline, CDR1 is MDHEN and CDR2 is SYDVKM. The CDR3 runs 20 residues. The CDR3 region is CASSLGPQGPLRGSNQPQHF. As DNA, the CDR3 is TGTGCCAGCAGTTTAGGGCCACAGGGCCCCCTTAGGGGGAGCAATCAGCCCCAGCATTTT. The full variable domain, with the rest looked up from reference TRBV28 and TRBJ1-5, is DVKVTQSSRYLVKRTGEKVFLECVQDMDHENMFWYRQDPGLGLRLIYFSYDVKMKEKGDIPEGYSVSREKKERFSLILESASTNQTSMYLCASSLGPQGPLRGSNQPQHFGDGTRLSIL.

The CDR3 DNA sequence: TGCGCCAGCAGCCAAGCTCGGATGCCCTCCTACGAGCAGTACTTC. Protein product: CASSQARMPSYEQYF. This chain joins TRBV4-3 and TRBJ2-7; D is unresolved. Looked up from germline, CDR1 is LGHNA and CDR2 is YSLEER. Trimming shortened V by 1 base and J by 0 bases, and 10 bases separated the two germline ends. The CDR3 runs 15 residues.

The chain employs TRBV5-1 and TRBJ2-3; D remains ambiguous. This CDR3 has 14 amino acids. Trimming cost V 0 bases and J 2 bases, with 7 bases left between them. Germline CDR1 and CDR2: SGHRS and YFSETQ. In nucleotides, the CDR3 is TGCGCCAGCAGCTTGGAACTGTCCACAGATACGCAGTATTTT. Protein product: CASSLELSTDTQYF.

The chain combines TRBV5-1 with TRBJ2-1, with TRBD2 identical over 8 bases. The V segment lost 0 bases and the J segment 7 bases; nucleotides outside the gene matches: 9. The CDR3 sequence is 16 residues long. CDR1 SGHRS and CDR2 YFSETQ come from the germline V gene. CDR3 protein: CASSLEVLAGENEQFF. The CDR3 nucleotides are TGCGCCAGCAGCTTGGAGGTTCTAGCGGGCGAAAATGAGCAGTTCTTC.

This sequence joins TRBV10-3 and TRBJ2-7, with D hard to call. Germline lookup yields CDR1 ENHRY and CDR2 SYGVKD. The ends were cut back, 4 bases at V and 6 bases at J, with 7 bases in the middle. The CDR3 runs 11 residues. DNA for the CDR3: TGTGCCATCAGTGCCATGAGCGAGCAGTACTTC. Translating it yields CAISAMSEQYF.